This T cell receptor beta chain was identified during a study of human T cells and chemical hapten exposure. On the study more broadly: Per-sample TCR yields varied mainly from small pooled library volume differences.

In the original workflow: TCR counts had a median of about 99,000 per sample and spanned 23,224 to 690,600. TCRdb re-derived calls from the 5' RACE reads in MiXCR, one entry per CDR3 protein. The V and J calls, along with clone size, are taken from TCRdb and not from the paper's own processing. This sample has 81,000 or so distinct CDR3 sequences, with 6% to 8.5% found just once. Germline lookup yields CDR1 SGHTA and CDR2 FQGNSA. The CDR3 loop spans 11 amino acids. Total RNA came from unfractionated whole blood. The TCR sequence derives from a male donor in good health. This chain joins TRBV7-2 and TRBJ1-2; the D gene is possibly TRBD1 (6 bases). The CDR3 reads CAGGGDYGYTF. The CDR3 bases are TGTGCAGGGGGAGGGGACTATGGCTACACCTTC.